Listed below are T cell receptor beta chains from one sample, sequenced in a study of shared clonotypes between healthy human individuals. The method was immunoSEQ multiplex PCR; TCRdb's version includes in-frame clones alone and lacks a portion of them. Counted here are about 2.2 million clones, just under 95% occurring once; the ten biggest clones make up around 1.7%. What was sequenced was naive CD8+ T cells from PBMCs. The receptors originated from a man younger than 35 in good health. Some clones in this sample may be carry-over from other donors' samples. CDR3s include the opening cysteine and the closing phenylalanine or tryptophan. D genes are given only for firm matches. Not all rows give a size; the values are once, few, many and, for expanded clones, a class.

>TRBJ2-1|TRBD2|TRBV27|NA
CASSTKREGDDEQFF
TGTGCCAGCAGTACCAAGCGGGAGGGCGACGATGAGCAGTTCTTC
>TRBJ2-7|NA|TRBV28|NA
CASSFSGPGYEQYF
TGTGCCAGCAGTTTTTCCGGGCCTGGGTACGAGCAGTACTTC
>TRBJ2-2|TRBD2|TRBV27|NA
CASSPSGTGELFF
TGTGCCAGCAGTCCTAGCGGGACCGGGGAGCTGTTTTTT
>TRBJ1-2|NA|TRBV5-5|NA
CASSLGPGAGRFNYGYTF
TGTGCCAGCAGCTTGGGTCCCGGGGCAGGGCGGTTTAACTATGGCTACACCTTC
>TRBJ2-1|NA|TRBV9|NA
CASSALHKGNEQFF
TGTGCCAGCAGCGCCCTGCACAAGGGTAATGAGCAGTTCTTC
>TRBJ2-7|NA|TRBV11-2|NA
CASSLEYPATYEQYF
TGTGCCAGCAGCTTAGAATATCCAGCGACCTACGAGCAGTACTTC
>TRBJ2-3|TRBD2|TRBV9|NA
CASSARYWTSGNAPSTDTQYF
TGTGCCAGCAGCGCGCGATATTGGACTAGCGGGAACGCTCCCAGCACAGATACGCAGTATTTT
>TRBJ1-3|NA|TRBV15|NA
CATSRDYGPGNTIYF
TGTGCCACCAGCAGAGATTACGGGCCTGGAAACACCATATATTTT
>TRBJ2-7|TRBD2|TRBV29-1|NA
CSVVAGDYLGEQYF
TGCAGCGTTGTAGCCGGGGACTATCTAGGCGAGCAGTACTTC
>TRBJ2-7|NA|TRBV27|NA
CASSLSSGTYEQYF
TGTGCCAGCAGTTTATCAAGCGGGACATACGAGCAGTACTTC
>TRBJ2-7|NA|TRBV7-8|NA
CASSEATPGEQYF
TGTGCCAGCAGCGAAGCCACCCCTGGCGAGCAGTACTTC
>TRBJ1-5|NA|TRBV11-2|NA
CASRQGGPGQPQHF
TGTGCCAGCAGACAAGGTGGTCCTGGGCAGCCCCAGCATTTT
>TRBJ1-1|TRBD1|TRBV7-2|NA
CASSPTTGMNTEAFF
TGTGCCAGCAGCCCAACGACAGGGATGAACACTGAAGCTTTCTTT
>TRBJ2-7|NA|TRBV9|NA
CASSGGNLNEQYF
TGTGCCAGCAGTGGGGGGAACCTCAACGAGCAGTACTTC
>TRBJ1-2|TRBD1|TRBV7-9|NA
CASSLGGGQGVGGYTF
TGTGCCAGCAGCTTAGGCGGGGGACAGGGCGTTGGCGGCTACACCTTC
>TRBJ1-1|NA|TRBV7-8|NA
CASSEGGPEAFF
TGTGCCAGCAGCGAAGGGGGTCCTGAAGCTTTCTTT
>TRBJ1-1|NA|TRBV6-5|NA
CASSHQGSLATEAFF
TGTGCCAGCAGCCATCAGGGAAGTCTAGCCACTGAAGCTTTCTTT
>TRBJ1-5|NA|TRBV30|few
CAWSVGVAQHF
TGTGCCTGGAGTGTTGGAGTGGCCCAGCATTTT
>TRBJ1-2|TRBD1|TRBV28|NA
CASSLQGDYGYTF
TGTGCCAGCAGTTTACAGGGGGACTATGGCTACACCTTC
>TRBJ1-4|NA|TRBV29-1|NA
CSVVDWGQGSEKLFF
TGCAGCGTTGTCGACTGGGGCCAGGGGAGCGAAAAACTGTTTTTT
>TRBJ2-7|NA|TRBV5-8|NA
CASSFGPAGGEQYF
TGTGCCAGCAGCTTCGGTCCAGCGGGCGGAGAGCAGTACTTC
>TRBJ2-6|NA|TRBV15|NA
CATGAEASGANVLTF
TGTGCCACCGGTGCAGAAGCCTCTGGGGCCAACGTCCTGACTTTC
>TRBJ2-3|TRBD1|TRBV2|NA
CASRQQGADTQYF
TGTGCCAGCAGGCAACAGGGGGCAGATACGCAGTATTTT
>TRBJ2-1|NA|TRBV21-1|NA
CASSPGTGNEQFF
TGTGCCAGCAGCCCCGGGACAGGCAATGAGCAGTTCTTC
>TRBJ2-1|NA|TRBV7-9|NA
CASSSPPRDGSYNEQFF
TGTGCCAGCAGCTCCCCCCCAAGAGACGGATCCTACAATGAGCAGTTCTTC
>TRBJ2-7|NA|TRBV9|NA
CASSATGGSGRSYEQYF
TGTGCCAGCAGCGCCACAGGTGGATCTGGCCGCTCCTACGAGCAGTACTTC
>TRBJ1-1|TRBD1|TRBV7-2|once
CASSPRRGLNTEAFF
TGTGCCAGCAGCCCACGCAGGGGGCTGAACACTGAAGCTTTCTTT
>TRBJ2-2|TRBD1|TRBV27|NA
CASSFLPGQPTGELFF
TGTGCCAGCAGTTTTCTGCCGGGACAGCCTACCGGGGAGCTGTTTTTT
>TRBJ1-4|TRBD1|TRBV4-2|NA
CASSQDRGQGEKLFF
TGTGCCAGCAGCCAAGATCGAGGACAGGGTGAAAAACTGTTTTTT
>TRBJ2-7|NA|TRBV6-1|NA
CATRAQAHEQYF
TGTGCCACCAGGGCCCAGGCCCACGAGCAGTACTTC
>TRBJ2-3|NA|TRBV27|NA
CASSLSVGRTDTQYF
TGTGCCAGCAGTTTATCGGTCGGACGCACAGATACGCAGTATTTT
>TRBJ2-1|TRBD2|TRBV2|NA
CASIGTSGWGNEQFF
TGTGCCAGCATAGGGACTAGCGGCTGGGGCAATGAGCAGTTCTTC
>TRBJ1-2|TRBD1|TRBV28|NA
CASSTKDRGDGYTF
TGTGCCAGCAGTACAAAGGACAGGGGCGATGGCTACACCTTC
>TRBJ2-7|NA|TRBV27|few
CASSPSGYPEQYF
TGTGCCAGCAGTCCGTCAGGGTACCCCGAGCAGTACTTC
>TRBJ1-2|NA|TRBV20-1|NA
CSARQSYGYTF
TGCAGTGCACGACAGAGCTATGGCTACACCTTC
>TRBJ1-1|NA|TRBV10-3|NA
CAISDWGTNTEAFF
TGTGCCATCAGTGATTGGGGGACGAACACTGAAGCTTTCTTT
>TRBJ1-2|NA|TRBV12-1|NA
CASSFGSRDVRGYTF
TGTGCCAGCAGCTTTGGTTCCAGGGATGTGCGGGGCTACACCTTC
>TRBJ1-1|TRBD1|TRBV30|few
CAWSVQGVNGKNTEAFF
TGTGCCTGGAGTGTACAGGGGGTAAATGGGAAGAACACTGAAGCTTTCTTT
>TRBJ1-1|NA|TRBV27|NA
CASSLGVGVTEAFF
TGTGCCAGCAGTTTAGGTGTGGGAGTCACTGAAGCTTTCTTT
>TRBJ1-2|TRBD1|TRBV9|NA
CASTTGAAGYTF
TGTGCCAGCACCACAGGGGCAGCTGGCTACACCTTC
>TRBJ2-2|TRBD2|TRBV30|NA
CAWSWGGTGELFF
TGTGCCTGGAGTTGGGGGGGCACCGGGGAGCTGTTTTTT
>TRBJ2-1|TRBD2|TRBV7-8|NA
CASSLEAGVGNEQFF
TGTGCCAGCAGCTTAGAAGCGGGAGTTGGCAATGAGCAGTTCTTC
>TRBJ2-7|TRBD2|TRBV28|once
CASSPGTSEISYEQYF
TGTGCCAGCAGTCCCGGGACTAGCGAGATCTCCTACGAGCAGTACTTC
>TRBJ2-1|TRBD2|TRBV29-1|NA
CSVNGLAGRLGYNEQFF
TGCAGCGTCAATGGCCTAGCGGGACGTTTAGGCTACAATGAGCAGTTCTTC
>TRBJ1-4|NA|TRBV29-1|NA
CSVEKAGTEEKLFF
TGCAGCGTTGAAAAGGCGGGAACGGAGGAAAAACTGTTTTTT